Each of the 7 T cell receptor beta chains below was sequenced from the same sample in a study of blood T cell repertoires in COVID-19. Sequencing was performed with immunoSEQ multiplex PCR; in TCRdb, only in-frame clones are kept and a portion is missing. The profile shows more than 150,000 clones, 80% to 90% of them singletons. Sequencing was performed on peripheral blood. The receptors were gathered from a man aged 55 to 70 with acute or convalescent COVID-19.

This clone appeared a few times. V usage is TRBV18 and J usage is TRBJ1-5; D is possibly TRBD1 (6 bases). The CDR3 length is 14 residues. V was clipped by 3 bases and J by 5 bases, with 11 bases between them. Germline loops: CDR1 KGHSH, CDR2 LQKENI. This chain's CDR3 is CASSPGRGDQPQHF. The CDR3 DNA sequence: TGTGCCAGCTCACCCGGCAGGGGTGATCAGCCCCAGCATTTT.

The CDR3 DNA reads as TGTGCCAGTAGTTACAGACATACCTCCTACGAGCAGTACTTC. Translated: CASSYRHTSYEQYF. J is TRBJ2-7 and V is TRBV19; no clear D gene. This CDR3 contains 14 residues. Deletions cut 5 bases from V and 0 bases from J, with 11 bases between. Germline V CDR1 and CDR2: LNHDA, SQIVND (reference sequence).

This clone was counted at least ten times. The rearrangement uses TRBV7-3 and TRBJ2-3, with D unclear. Trimming took 5 bases from V and 4 from J, leaving 10 bases between them. CDR1 is SGHTA, CDR2 FQGTGA, per germline. The CDR3 is 13 amino acids. CDR3 region: CASSPRSADTQYF. CDR3 sequence (DNA): TGTGCCAGCAGCCCCCGAAGCGCAGATACGCAGTATTTT.

This clone was counted a single time. The rearrangement joins TRBV5-1 to TRBJ2-7; TRBD1 matches at 7 bases. The germline gives CDR1 SGHRS, CDR2 YFSETQ. J gave up 6 bases and V 0 bases, and 3 bases lay outside the gene matches. The CDR3 contains 13 residues. Here the CDR3 DNA reads TGCGCCAGCAGCTTGGGTACAGGGGCCGAGCAGTACTTC. Protein product: CASSLGTGAEQYF.

This clone has only one observation. The V and J genes are TRBV5-1 and TRBJ1-3; D remains ambiguous. The V end was cut by 4 bases, the J end by 0 bases, with 5 bases between. Germline lookup yields CDR1 SGHRS and CDR2 YFSETQ. CDR3 length: 13 amino acids. This chain's CDR3 is CASSDNSGNTIYF. The CDR3 DNA reads as TGCGCCAGCAGCGACAACTCTGGAAACACCATATATTTT.

The chain has TRBV5-1 and TRBJ2-3, with TRBD1 identical over 8 bases. The CDR3 totals 14 residues. The ends lost 4 bases at V and 2 bases at J; junction bases unmatched: 3. Germline V gene data show CDR1 as SGHRS and CDR2 as YFSETQ. The CDR3 DNA is TGCGCCAGCAGCCCGGACAGGGCCACAGATACGCAGTATTTT. It encodes CASSPDRATDTQYF.

V and J are TRBV5-6 and TRBJ1-3; no reliable D call. Trimming left V 1 base short and J 4 bases short, with 6 bases between. The germline V gene has CDR1 SGHDT and CDR2 YYEEEE. The CDR3 loop spans 13 amino acids. DNA for the CDR3: TGTGCCAGCAGCTTGACCAGAGGAAACACCATATATTTT. This codes for CASSLTRGNTIYF.